The sequence of this T cell receptor (beta chain) was determined in a study of blood T cell repertoires in COVID-19. Per the original data handling: How many nucleated cells were present was estimated from reference gene primer amplification. Repertoires were generated with immunoSEQ multiplex PCR, while TCRdb's copy carries only in-frame clones and drops some. V, J and clone size are taken as reported in that table, and D and trimming were inferred from the DNA itself. The data hold about 200,000 clones, with around 85% observed a single time. The CDR3 loop spans 14 amino acids. The J segment lost 1 base and the V segment lost 2 bases, leaving 3 bases of the junction unmatched. In germline, CDR1 is SGHRS, CDR2 YFSETQ.

Sequenced sample: peripheral blood. This receptor was identified in a woman older than 75 with acute or convalescent COVID-19. The chain recombines TRBV5-1 with TRBJ2-7; TRBD1 aligns across 7 bases. This CDR3 reads CASSFGQASYEQYF. CDR3 DNA: TGCGCCAGCAGCTTTGGACAGGCTTCCTACGAGCAGTACTTC.